One T cell receptor (beta chain) is described in this entry. This clone is medium-sized (0.01 to 0.1%) in its sample. Its antigen remains unidentified. Base qualities are not at hand, and no much larger clone is one base apart. This specimen belongs to a study of blood T cell repertoires in COVID-19 (dated by TCRdb to 2020 to 2022). At the level of the whole study: Samples from collaborators originated in the United States, Italy and Spain and spanned both the acute and convalescent phases of COVID-19. The prospective study material was composed of cDNA or gDNA derived from T cells, B-cell-depleted T cells, or PBMCs. The repertoires were released in a freely available public database meant as a resource for research on the immune response to SARS-CoV-2. Samples came from the ongoing ImmuneRACE study (first 160 participants) plus 1,254 subjects from 6 global collaborators. Where available, HLA class I and class II types were obtained from metadata supplied by the sample provider rather than from assay-based typing. The sample metadata nearly always contained a de-identified subject ID, COVID-19 status, age in years and sex. Deeply sampled blood TCRbeta repertoires from subjects exposed to, actively infected with, or recovered from COVID-19 were included in the dataset. What the work shows at the level of the full study, not this receptor alone: Clinical and demographic metadata were provided uncurated, with the amount varying by source and participant.

Whole blood was collected in K2EDTA tubes by collaborating institutions according to the institutions' own protocols. For TCRbeta analysis, collaborators shipped samples as frozen whole blood, isolated PBMCs, or DNA extracted from either of those sample types. TCRbeta CDR3 regions were amplified from genomic DNA by means of the immunoSEQ Assay, a bias-controlled multiplex PCR. Per the original workflow: Within the assay, amplification of reference gene primers was used to estimate how many nucleated cells each sample contained. To quantify the absolute abundance of each unique TCRbeta CDR3 rearrangement, sequence reads were collapsed and filtered. Productive Simpson clonality was computed per sample as the square root of Simpson's diversity index over productive rearrangements. Not all clones reach the TCRdb copy of this immuneACCESS table, which keeps in-frame sequences only. Checked studies attribute under half of the gap to unresolved V genes and leave the rest unexplained. V and J calls and clone size are as listed in that table; D and trimming were resolved from the DNA. The sample has 16,000 or so clones on record, 70% to 90% of them singletons. Approximately 50% of the sample lies in the top ten.

V ends up 8 bases short and J 4 bases short, with an unmatched junction base count of 7. CDR1 and CDR2 (SNHLY, FYNNEI) derive from the germline V gene. There are 13 amino acids in the CDR3, from cysteine to phenylalanine inclusive. Only the CDR3 portion is preserved as DNA: 39 bases, with reading frame beginning at the first base. Sequenced material: peripheral blood. The receptor's source is a human donor in a cohort sampled during active COVID-19. The sequence links TRBV2 to TRBJ1-2, with TRBD1 matching 7 junction bases. Here is the DNA: TGTGCCAGCGGGACAGAGACTCCCTATGGCTACACCTTC. Its protein is CASGTETPYGYTF.